The rows below give T cell receptor beta chains drawn from one sample of a study of cytomegalovirus exposure and HLA in healthy donors. Generated by immunoSEQ multiplex PCR, the TCRdb table keeps only in-frame clones and is missing some. This sample carries roughly 190,000 clones, roughly 82% of them seen once, and the ten largest clones take over 2.5%. Specimen: PBMCs. The receptor source for this set is a woman aged 45-60 years in good health and CMV-seropositive. CDR3s include the opening cysteine and the closing phenylalanine or tryptophan. The D gene is left open where the match is weak. Part of the rows lack a size; the others show once, few, many or a class for expanded clones.

size	D	V	J	CDR3	DNA
NA	TRBD2	TRBV4-1	TRBJ2-2	CASSYLAGGRTGELFF	TGCGCCAGCAGCTACCTAGCGGGGGGGCGCACCGGGGAGCTGTTTTTT
NA	TRBD2	TRBV7-2	TRBJ2-2	CASSQGLAGIGELFF	TGTGCCAGCAGCCAAGGACTAGCGGGGATCGGGGAGCTGTTTTTT
NA	TRBD1	TRBV19	TRBJ2-7	CASSRDRGHYEQYF	TGTGCCAGCTCCCGGGACAGGGGGCATTACGAGCAGTACTTC
NA	NA	TRBV5-1	TRBJ2-1	CASSSQGGDEQFF	TGCGCCAGCAGCTCACAGGGGGGGGATGAGCAGTTCTTC
NA	TRBD1	TRBV2	TRBJ2-3	CASGVGTGTTDTQYF	TGTGCCAGCGGGGTAGGGACAGGGACAACAGATACGCAGTATTTT
NA	NA	TRBV18	TRBJ1-2	CASSPGQLYGYTF	TGTGCCAGCTCACCGGGCCAGCTCTATGGCTACACCTTC
NA	NA	TRBV7-8	TRBJ2-7	CASSSRGARYEQYF	TGTGCCAGCAGCTCTCGGGGGGCGAGGTACGAGCAGTACTTC
NA	NA	TRBV6-1	TRBJ2-2	CASHPTQGTGELFF	TGTGCCAGCCACCCCACGCAGGGTACCGGGGAGCTGTTTTTT
NA	NA	TRBV28	TRBJ1-2	CASTGGRDYGYTF	TGTGCCAGCACGGGGGGGCGGGATTATGGCTACACCTTC
NA	TRBD2	TRBV7-9	TRBJ2-3	CASSLGLRGVPDTQYF	TGTGCCAGCAGCTTGGGCTTGCGGGGGGTACCAGATACGCAGTATTTT
NA	NA	TRBV10-2	TRBJ1-2	CASSDRGNYGYTF	TGCGCCAGCAGTGACAGGGGCAACTATGGCTACACCTTC
NA	NA	TRBV5-1	TRBJ2-5	CASRMGTPKEETQYF	TGCGCCAGCCGGATGGGGACACCGAAGGAAGAGACCCAGTACTTC
NA	NA	TRBV7-9	TRBJ1-2	CASSADRPGGGYTF	TGTGCCAGCAGCGCGGACAGACCGGGTGGGGGCTACACCTTC
NA	TRBD1	TRBV9	TRBJ1-6	CASSVERQGRNSPLHF	TGTGCCAGCAGCGTAGAAAGACAGGGCCGAAATTCACCCCTCCACTTT
few	TRBD2	TRBV18	TRBJ2-3	CASSPGLAGGPGDTQYF	TGTGCCAGCTCACCGGGACTAGCGGGGGGGCCGGGAGATACGCAGTATTTT
once	TRBD1	TRBV2	TRBJ2-5	CASSADGTAQETQYF	TGTGCCAGCAGTGCTGACGGGACAGCACAAGAGACCCAGTACTTC
NA	TRBD1	TRBV7-2	TRBJ1-2	CASSSTTGVYGYTF	TGTGCCAGCAGCTCAACGACAGGGGTCTATGGCTACACCTTC
NA	TRBD2	TRBV6-1	TRBJ2-3	CASSVWGGEADTQYF	TGTGCCAGCAGTGTCTGGGGGGGGGAAGCAGATACGCAGTATTTT
few	TRBD2	TRBV9	TRBJ2-5	CASTRTSGEETQYF	TGTGCCAGCACCCGGACTAGCGGGGAAGAGACCCAGTACTTC
NA	TRBD2	TRBV2	TRBJ2-5	CASSGEGFSRETQYF	TGTGCCAGCAGTGGGGAGGGGTTCAGTCGAGAGACCCAGTACTTC
NA	NA	TRBV29-1	TRBJ1-2	CSVLQGGYTF	TGCAGCGTTCTACAGGGAGGCTACACCTTC
few	NA	TRBV4-1	TRBJ1-3	CASSQGQLNTIYF	TGCGCCAGCAGCCAAGGACAGCTAAACACCATATATTTT
NA	TRBD1	TRBV7-2	TRBJ2-5	CASSRQGLETQYF	TGTGCCAGCAGCCGACAGGGGCTGGAGACCCAGTACTTC
NA	NA	TRBV6-6	TRBJ1-1	CASLLGGGPPEAFF	TGTGCCAGCCTCCTGGGAGGGGGGCCGCCTGAAGCTTTCTTT
NA	NA	TRBV10-2	TRBJ1-2	CASSETQKTNYGYTF	TGCGCCAGCAGTGAGACACAGAAAACTAACTATGGCTACACCTTC
NA	NA	TRBV6-6	TRBJ2-7	CASSYSPGNYEQYF	TGTGCCAGCAGTTACTCACCAGGGAACTACGAGCAGTACTTC
NA	TRBD2	TRBV5-6	TRBJ2-5	CASSRGTSGGTRQETQYF	TGTGCCAGCAGCCGCGGGACTAGCGGGGGGACCCGACAAGAGACCCAGTACTTC
NA	NA	TRBV5-6	TRBJ2-7	CASSLRWGDEQYF	TGTGCCAGCAGTTTAAGGTGGGGGGACGAGCAGTACTTC
NA	TRBD2	TRBV18	TRBJ2-5	CASSPKTSGGAVKETQYF	TGTGCCAGCTCACCCAAGACTAGCGGGGGGGCCGTGAAAGAGACCCAGTACTTC
NA	NA	TRBV27	TRBJ2-7	CASRYGDQSSYEQYF	TGTGCCAGCAGATATGGAGACCAAAGCTCCTACGAGCAGTACTTC
NA	NA	TRBV6-5	TRBJ1-3	CASTVTGNTIYF	TGTGCCAGCACTGTAACTGGAAACACCATATATTTT
NA	NA	TRBV7-9	TRBJ1-2	CASSGTQGQEYGYTF	TGTGCCAGCAGCGGAACGCAGGGTCAGGAGTATGGCTACACCTTC
NA	TRBD1	TRBV19	TRBJ2-3	CASSTQGAKDTQYF	TGTGCCAGTAGTACGCAGGGGGCGAAAGATACGCAGTATTTT
NA	NA	TRBV7-9	TRBJ2-1	CASNSGGISYNEQFF	TGTGCCAGCAATTCTGGGGGGATCTCCTACAATGAGCAGTTCTTC
NA	TRBD2	TRBV5-1	TRBJ2-3	CASSSAGPTDTQYF	TGCGCCAGCAGCTCAGCGGGGCCCACAGATACGCAGTATTTT
NA	NA	TRBV6-1	TRBJ2-7	CASESLSAYEQYF	TGTGCCAGCGAGAGCCTTAGTGCCTACGAGCAGTACTTC
NA	TRBD1	TRBV28	TRBJ1-5	CASSRQGARGNQPQHF	TGTGCCAGCAGTAGACAGGGGGCTCGTGGCAATCAGCCCCAGCATTTT
NA	NA	TRBV5-1	TRBJ2-7	CASSFRGSSYEQYF	TGCGCCAGCAGCTTTAGGGGGAGCTCCTACGAGCAGTACTTC
NA	NA	TRBV25-1	TRBJ1-2	CASSESGALGYTF	TGTGCCAGCAGTGAATCAGGGGCGTTGGGCTACACCTTC
NA	TRBD2	TRBV29-1	TRBJ2-1	CSVLLASGDNEQFF	TGCAGCGTTCTATTGGCTAGCGGGGACAATGAGCAGTTCTTC
NA	NA	TRBV28	TRBJ1-5	CASSFLSQPQHF	TGTGCCAGCAGTTTTCTCTCTCAGCCCCAGCATTTT
NA	TRBD2	TRBV7-9	TRBJ2-5	CASSGTSGEETQYF	TGTGCCAGCAGCGGGACTAGCGGGGAAGAGACCCAGTACTTC
NA	NA	TRBV5-3	TRBJ1-4	CARMAGATNEKLFF	TGTGCCAGAATGGCAGGGGCAACTAATGAAAAACTGTTTTTT
NA	NA	TRBV11-1	TRBJ1-1	CASSPKAGVEAFF	TGTGCCAGCAGCCCTAAGGCGGGAGTAGAAGCTTTCTTT
NA	NA	TRBV7-2	TRBJ2-7	CASSLNSYEQYF	TGTGCCAGCAGCCTTAACTCCTACGAGCAGTACTTC
once	TRBD1	TRBV2	TRBJ1-6	CASIPDRAGNSPLHF	TGTGCCAGCATTCCGGACAGGGCGGGCAATTCACCCCTCCACTTT
once	TRBD1	TRBV28	TRBJ1-1	CASGQGAWTEAFF	TGTGCCAGCGGACAGGGGGCTTGGACTGAAGCTTTCTTT
NA	NA	TRBV13	TRBJ1-4	CASSLSTGPNEKLFF	TGTGCCAGCAGCTTGTCCACAGGCCCGAATGAAAAACTGTTTTTT
NA	NA	TRBV4-1	TRBJ2-7	CASSQVGRGPYEQYF	TGCGCCAGCAGCCAAGTCGGGAGGGGGCCCTACGAGCAGTACTTC
once	NA	TRBV10-2	TRBJ1-2	CASSESATDKNF	TGCGCCAGCAGTGAGTCGGCGACAGACAAAAACTTC
NA	TRBD2	TRBV7-2	TRBJ2-5	CASSLHGGVQETQYF	TGTGCCAGCAGCTTACACGGGGGGGTTCAAGAGACCCAGTACTTC
NA	TRBD1	TRBV30	TRBJ1-5	CAWWGQGNQPQHF	TGTGCCTGGTGGGGACAGGGCAATCAGCCCCAGCATTTT
NA	NA	TRBV6-5	TRBJ2-1	CASSYRTDTYNEQFF	TGTGCCAGCAGTTACCGTACGGACACCTACAATGAGCAGTTCTTC
NA	NA	TRBV6-6	TRBJ1-2	CASSASGRAYGYTF	TGTGCCAGCAGTGCATCGGGTCGTGCCTATGGCTACACCTTC
NA	NA	TRBV27	TRBJ2-7	CASSLKDSSYEQYF	TGTGCCAGCAGTTTAAAGGACTCCTCCTACGAGCAGTACTTC